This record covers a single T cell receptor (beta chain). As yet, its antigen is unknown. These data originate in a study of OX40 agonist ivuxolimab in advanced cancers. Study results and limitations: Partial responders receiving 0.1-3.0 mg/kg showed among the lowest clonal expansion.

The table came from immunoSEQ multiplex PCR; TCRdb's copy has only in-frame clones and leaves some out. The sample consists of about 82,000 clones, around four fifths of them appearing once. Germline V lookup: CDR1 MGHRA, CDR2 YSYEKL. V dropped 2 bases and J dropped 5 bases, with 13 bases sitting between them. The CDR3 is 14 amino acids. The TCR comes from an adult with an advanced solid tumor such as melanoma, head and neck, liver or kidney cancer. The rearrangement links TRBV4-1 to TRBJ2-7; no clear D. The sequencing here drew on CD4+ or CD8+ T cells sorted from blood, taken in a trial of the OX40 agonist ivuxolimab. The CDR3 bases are TGCGCCAGCAGCCAAACCTTCCGTGGGGACGAGCAGTACTTC. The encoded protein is CASSQTFRGDEQYF.